This TCR beta chain was sequenced for a study of a mutant IDH1 vaccine in newly diagnosed glioma. As for the study in general: Vaccine administration was initiated 4-6 weeks following radiotherapy alone, or with temozolomide cycles.

As to time point: week 47, end of study. It was 300 ug of mutant IDH1 20-mer peptide that made up each vaccine dose, given with topical imiquimod. With 5 bases removed from V and 0 bases from J, the gap between germline ends came to 16 bases. This CDR3 comprises 17 residues. CDR1 LNHDA and CDR2 SQIVND come from the germline V gene (reference sequence). Comment on this clone: As yet, its antigen is unknown.

Assay: immunoSEQ multiplex PCR; the TCRdb copy retains only in-frame clones and omits some. The profile covers fewer than 95,000 clones, with around four fifths appearing a single time and around 5.3% taken by the ten largest. This sample comprised PBMCs, obtained from a glioma patient whose treatment included an IDH1 peptide vaccine. The source of this sequence is a man aged 40-50 years with glioma. The chain carries TRBV19 and TRBJ2-2, with a tentative D call TRBD1 (5 bases). CDR3: CASSSWGIGANTGELFF. The CDR3 nucleotides are TGTGCCAGTAGTTCCTGGGGCATCGGCGCGAACACCGGGGAGCTGTTTTTT.